This TCR beta chain was sequenced in a study of shared clonotypes between healthy human individuals. Sequencing used immunoSEQ multiplex PCR; TCRdb keeps in-frame clones, though not all of them. The sample yields millions of clones, approximately 94% seen once. Findings and caveats of the study: Investigators collected only blood, and repertoires in tissues likely differ. The study found lower generation probabilities in non-shared clonotypes than in those shared by all four donors.

As to this clone: Its target is not known.

CDR3 length: 16 residues. Trimming took 0 bases from V and 4 from J, leaving 14 bases between them. CDR1 is SGHDT and CDR2 is YYEEEE in the germline V gene. In the naive CD8 group, cells lacked CD45RO and were positively selected for CCR7, so terminally differentiated effector memory CD45RA+ cells were left out. The sequence was obtained from a young man in good health. Material for sequencing was naive CD8+ T cells sorted from blood. This rearrangement joins TRBV5-6 to TRBJ1-3; perhaps TRBD1 as D (6 bases). The CDR3 region is CASSLVAEGEGNTIYF. The CDR3 DNA sequence: TGTGCCAGCAGCTTGGTGGCGGAGGGGGAAGGAAACACCATATATTTT.